Listed below are T cell receptor beta chains from one sample, sequenced in a study of regulatory T cells in long-lasting Graves disease. Using its own MiXCR run on the multiplex PCR reads, TCRdb lists one record per CDR3 protein. The repertoire holds about 660,000 distinct CDR3 sequences, with around 30% as singletons. The sample here was peripheral blood mononuclear cells (PBMCs), taken when the disease was refractory, from a patient treated with antithyroid drugs. These receptors came from a female donor with Graves disease. Both conserved end residues are part of each CDR3. Fields, in order: D gene, V gene, J gene, clone size, CDR3 protein, CDR3 DNA. D genes are given only for firm matches. Part of the rows lack a size; the others show once, few, many or a class for expanded clones.

D gene: -; V gene: TRBV27; J gene: TRBJ1-5; clone size: -; CDR3 protein: CASALGVQGNQPQHF; CDR3 DNA: TGTGCCAGCGCATTGGGGGTGCAGGGCAATCAGCCCCAGCATTTT
D gene: -; V gene: TRBV11-2; J gene: TRBJ1-6; clone size: -; CDR3 protein: CASSLGGHSPLHF; CDR3 DNA: TGTGCCAGCAGCTTAGGGGGGCATTCACCCCTCCACTTT
D gene: TRBD1; V gene: TRBV27; J gene: TRBJ2-7; clone size: -; CDR3 protein: CASSLSQAGGYYEQYF; CDR3 DNA: TGTGCCAGCAGTTTATCACAGGCAGGGGGTTACTACGAGCAGTACTTC
D gene: -; V gene: TRBV30; J gene: TRBJ1-6; clone size: -; CDR3 protein: CAWSVPHTGINSPLHF; CDR3 DNA: TGTGCCTGGAGTGTACCCCACACAGGGATCAATTCACCCCTCCACTTT
D gene: -; V gene: TRBV12-5; J gene: TRBJ1-5; clone size: few; CDR3 protein: CASGNPGTQPQHF; CDR3 DNA: TGTGCTAGTGGAAACCCGGGGACTCAGCCCCAGCATTTT
D gene: -; V gene: TRBV7-9; J gene: TRBJ2-1; clone size: -; CDR3 protein: CASSLANGGSPNNEQFF; CDR3 DNA: TGTGCCAGCAGCTTAGCCAATGGGGGGTCCCCCAACAATGAGCAGTTCTTC
D gene: TRBD1; V gene: TRBV5-1; J gene: TRBJ1-5; clone size: few; CDR3 protein: CASSWQGARNQPQHF; CDR3 DNA: TGCGCCAGCAGCTGGCAGGGGGCTAGGAATCAGCCCCAGCATTTT
D gene: TRBD2; V gene: TRBV28; J gene: TRBJ2-7; clone size: many; CDR3 protein: CASSLRTSGGEQYF; CDR3 DNA: TGTGCCAGCAGTTTACGGACTAGCGGGGGTGAGCAGTACTTC
D gene: -; V gene: TRBV5-1; J gene: TRBJ1-1; clone size: -; CDR3 protein: CASSWEGGRGTEAFF; CDR3 DNA: TGCGCCAGCAGCTGGGAGGGGGGCAGAGGGACTGAAGCTTTCTTT
D gene: -; V gene: TRBV7-2; J gene: TRBJ1-4; clone size: -; CDR3 protein: CASSLAGGGGEKLFF; CDR3 DNA: TGTGCCAGCAGCTTAGCAGGGGGTGGCGGAGAAAAACTGTTTTTT
D gene: -; V gene: TRBV3-1; J gene: TRBJ1-3; clone size: -; CDR3 protein: CASSQDQGHGNTIYF; CDR3 DNA: TGTGCCAGCAGCCAAGATCAGGGGCATGGAAACACCATATATTTT
D gene: -; V gene: TRBV5-1; J gene: TRBJ1-2; clone size: -; CDR3 protein: CASSIEVDYGYTF; CDR3 DNA: TGCGCCAGCTCGATCGAAGTGGACTATGGCTACACCTTC
D gene: -; V gene: TRBV6-1; J gene: TRBJ1-5; clone size: -; CDR3 protein: CASSEAAGSQPQHF; CDR3 DNA: TGTGCCAGCAGTGAAGCGGCAGGGAGTCAGCCCCAGCATTTT
D gene: -; V gene: TRBV6-1; J gene: TRBJ1-1; clone size: few; CDR3 protein: CASSALQNTEAFF; CDR3 DNA: TGTGCCAGCAGTGCTCTCCAGAACACTGAAGCTTTCTTT
D gene: -; V gene: TRBV24-1; J gene: TRBJ1-2; clone size: many; CDR3 protein: CATSDWEQGRGYGYTF; CDR3 DNA: TGTGCCACCAGTGATTGGGAACAGGGACGGGGCTATGGCTACACCTTC
D gene: TRBD1; V gene: TRBV12-3/TRBV12-4; J gene: TRBJ1-5; clone size: -; CDR3 protein: CASSITGGSSNQPQHF; CDR3 DNA: TGTGCCAGCAGCATTACAGGGGGATCTAGCAATCAGCCCCAGCATTTT
D gene: -; V gene: TRBV5-1; J gene: TRBJ2-5; clone size: -; CDR3 protein: CASSFGRDQLETQYF; CDR3 DNA: TGCGCCAGCAGCTTCGGACGGGACCAACTGGAGACCCAGTACTTC
D gene: -; V gene: TRBV12-3/TRBV12-4; J gene: TRBJ2-4; clone size: -; CDR3 protein: CASSSTGGAKNIQYF; CDR3 DNA: TGTGCCAGCAGTTCAACTGGGGGAGCCAAAAACATTCAGTACTTC
D gene: -; V gene: TRBV28; J gene: TRBJ2-7; clone size: many; CDR3 protein: CASSQEGGSYEQYF; CDR3 DNA: TGTGCCAGCAGTCAAGAGGGAGGATCCTACGAGCAGTACTTC
D gene: -; V gene: TRBV20-1; J gene: TRBJ2-7; clone size: -; CDR3 protein: CSATGTADVSYEQYF; CDR3 DNA: TGCAGTGCTACGGGGACGGCTGATGTCTCCTACGAGCAGTACTTC
D gene: -; V gene: TRBV5-1; J gene: TRBJ1-1; clone size: few; CDR3 protein: CASSLWGDTWMNTEAFF; CDR3 DNA: TGCGCCAGCAGCTTGTGGGGGGACACCTGGATGAACACTGAAGCTTTCTTT
D gene: -; V gene: TRBV7-9; J gene: TRBJ2-7; clone size: once; CDR3 protein: CASSRTTPPSYEQYF; CDR3 DNA: TGTGCCAGCAGCAGGACGACACCCCCCTCCTACGAGCAGTACTTC
D gene: -; V gene: TRBV3-1; J gene: TRBJ1-2; clone size: few; CDR3 protein: CASSQLGKDYGYTF; CDR3 DNA: TGTGCCAGCAGCCAATTAGGGAAGGACTATGGCTACACCTTC
D gene: -; V gene: TRBV6-1; J gene: TRBJ1-4; clone size: -; CDR3 protein: CASSEIGREKLFF; CDR3 DNA: TGTGCCAGCAGTGAAATCGGGCGTGAAAAACTGTTTTTT
D gene: TRBD1; V gene: TRBV20-1; J gene: TRBJ1-4; clone size: -; CDR3 protein: CSASHPGQLNEKLFF; CDR3 DNA: TGCAGTGCTAGTCACCCGGGACAGCTTAATGAAAAACTGTTTTTT
D gene: -; V gene: TRBV19; J gene: TRBJ1-1; clone size: few; CDR3 protein: CASSIGVTGAFF; CDR3 DNA: TGTGCCAGTAGTATTGGGGTGACCGGAGCTTTCTTT
D gene: -; V gene: TRBV27; J gene: TRBJ2-5; clone size: -; CDR3 protein: CASRQQETQHF; CDR3 DNA: TGTGCCAGCAGGCAACAAGAGACCCAGCACTTC
D gene: -; V gene: TRBV28; J gene: TRBJ2-3; clone size: -; CDR3 protein: CASSPLDLGQYF; CDR3 DNA: TGTGCCAGCAGTCCCTTGGACTTGGGGCAGTATTTT
D gene: -; V gene: TRBV27; J gene: TRBJ2-1; clone size: -; CDR3 protein: CAISDRPRDNEQFF; CDR3 DNA: TGTGCCATCAGTGACAGGCCCAGGGACAATGAGCAGTTCTTC
D gene: -; V gene: TRBV11-2; J gene: TRBJ2-7; clone size: -; CDR3 protein: CASSLDAGFRDEQYF; CDR3 DNA: TGTGCCAGCAGCTTAGATGCGGGGTTTAGGGACGAGCAGTACTTC
D gene: -; V gene: TRBV11-2; J gene: TRBJ2-5; clone size: many; CDR3 protein: CASSFEKGVQETQYF; CDR3 DNA: TGTGCCAGCAGCTTCGAGAAAGGGGTTCAAGAGACCCAGTACTTC
D gene: -; V gene: TRBV20-1; J gene: TRBJ1-2; clone size: few; CDR3 protein: CSARDTREGWDYGYTF; CDR3 DNA: TGCAGTGCTAGAGATACGCGGGAGGGTTGGGACTATGGCTACACCTTC
D gene: TRBD1; V gene: TRBV11-2; J gene: TRBJ1-2; clone size: many; CDR3 protein: CASWGTGLTNYGYTF; CDR3 DNA: TGTGCCAGCTGGGGGACAGGGTTAACTAACTATGGCTACACCTTC
D gene: -; V gene: TRBV7-2; J gene: TRBJ2-5; clone size: few; CDR3 protein: CASTPRAQYF; CDR3 DNA: TGTGCCAGCACCCCCAGGGCCCAGTACTTC
D gene: TRBD2; V gene: TRBV5-1; J gene: TRBJ2-1; clone size: -; CDR3 protein: CASSAPGLAVSYNEQFF; CDR3 DNA: TGTGCCAGCAGCGCTCCGGGACTAGCGGTCTCCTACAATGAGCAGTTCTTC
D gene: TRBD1; V gene: TRBV18; J gene: TRBJ2-7; clone size: -; CDR3 protein: CASSRLLDRAEQYF; CDR3 DNA: TGTGCCAGCTCACGGTTATTGGACAGGGCCGAGCAGTACTTC
D gene: TRBD1; V gene: TRBV6-5; J gene: TRBJ1-6; clone size: -; CDR3 protein: CASSYSTGGKNSPLHF; CDR3 DNA: TGTGCCAGCAGTTACTCGACAGGGGGCAAAAATTCACCCCTCCACTTT
D gene: -; V gene: TRBV7-9; J gene: TRBJ2-2; clone size: -; CDR3 protein: CASSLASPNTGELFF; CDR3 DNA: TGTGCCAGCAGCTTAGCGTCTCCGAACACCGGGGAGCTGTTTTTT
D gene: -; V gene: TRBV12-3/TRBV12-4; J gene: TRBJ1-6; clone size: many; CDR3 protein: CASSPGLPGSPLHF; CDR3 DNA: TGTGCCAGCAGCCCGGGACTGCCCGGATCACCCCTCCACTTT
D gene: TRBD1; V gene: TRBV29-1; J gene: TRBJ1-5; clone size: -; CDR3 protein: CSASFGTGLNQPQHF; CDR3 DNA: TGCAGCGCCAGCTTCGGGACAGGCCTCAATCAGCCCCAGCATTTT
D gene: -; V gene: TRBV19; J gene: TRBJ1-2; clone size: -; CDR3 protein: CASITTGRSNYGYTF; CDR3 DNA: TGTGCCAGTATCACGACCGGGCGGTCGAACTATGGCTACACCTTC
D gene: -; V gene: TRBV2; J gene: TRBJ1-1; clone size: many; CDR3 protein: CAVQGSTEAFF; CDR3 DNA: TGTGCCGTACAGGGTTCTACTGAAGCTTTCTTT
D gene: -; V gene: TRBV10-1; J gene: TRBJ2-5; clone size: few; CDR3 protein: CASSDQVAAETQYF; CDR3 DNA: TGCGCCAGCAGTGACCAAGTTGCCGCCGAGACCCAGTACTTC
D gene: -; V gene: TRBV29-1; J gene: TRBJ2-7; clone size: few; CDR3 protein: CSVEGGLGEQYF; CDR3 DNA: TGCAGCGTTGAAGGCGGCCTGGGTGAGCAGTACTTC
D gene: -; V gene: TRBV20-1; J gene: TRBJ1-3; clone size: -; CDR3 protein: CSARPSGNTICF; CDR3 DNA: TGCAGTGCTAGGCCCTCTGGAAACACCATATGTTTT
D gene: -; V gene: TRBV20-1; J gene: TRBJ2-5; clone size: -; CDR3 protein: CSAQSGTQRGQETQYF; CDR3 DNA: TGCAGTGCTCAGTCCGGGACCCAGAGGGGCCAAGAGACCCAGTACTTC
D gene: -; V gene: TRBV10-3; J gene: TRBJ1-1; clone size: many; CDR3 protein: CAISAGRLNTEAFF; CDR3 DNA: TGTGCCATCAGTGCGGGGAGACTGAACACTGAAGCTTTCTTT
D gene: -; V gene: TRBV20-1; J gene: TRBJ1-1; clone size: few; CDR3 protein: CSALPRTAADAEAFF; CDR3 DNA: TGCAGTGCTTTACCTCGGACGGCCGCGGACGCTGAAGCTTTCTTT
D gene: -; V gene: TRBV12-3/TRBV12-4; J gene: TRBJ2-5; clone size: -; CDR3 protein: CASSPRTVSPTGTQYF; CDR3 DNA: TGTGCCAGCAGTCCGCGGACAGTTTCCCCCACAGGGACCCAGTACTTC
D gene: -; V gene: TRBV27; J gene: TRBJ2-6; clone size: -; CDR3 protein: CASSLIVSGANVLTF; CDR3 DNA: TGTGCCAGCAGTTTGATAGTCTCTGGGGCCAACGTCCTGACTTTC
D gene: -; V gene: TRBV9; J gene: TRBJ1-4; clone size: -; CDR3 protein: CASSAAVSRDEKLFF; CDR3 DNA: TGTGCCAGCAGCGCCGCTGTTTCGCGGGATGAAAAACTGTTTTTT
D gene: -; V gene: TRBV28; J gene: TRBJ1-5; clone size: -; CDR3 protein: CASSSPRNSNQPQHF; CDR3 DNA: TGTGCCAGCAGTTCCCCCAGGAATAGCAATCAGCCCCAGCATTTT
D gene: -; V gene: TRBV28; J gene: TRBJ1-2; clone size: many; CDR3 protein: CASSSWGLYGYTF; CDR3 DNA: TGTGCCAGCAGTTCCTGGGGCCTCTATGGCTACACCTTC
D gene: -; V gene: TRBV20-1; J gene: TRBJ2-5; clone size: -; CDR3 protein: CSAREGRPSETQYF; CDR3 DNA: TGCAGTGCTAGGGAGGGGAGGCCTTCAGAGACCCAGTACTTC
D gene: -; V gene: TRBV11-2; J gene: TRBJ1-6; clone size: few; CDR3 protein: CASRTPVGYNSPLHF; CDR3 DNA: TGTGCCAGCAGAACCCCGGTGGGCTATAATTCACCCCTCCACTTT
D gene: TRBD2; V gene: TRBV20-1; J gene: TRBJ2-5; clone size: many; CDR3 protein: CSAMPGGETQYF; CDR3 DNA: TGCAGTGCCATGCCGGGAGGGGAGACCCAGTACTTC
D gene: TRBD1; V gene: TRBV12-3/TRBV12-4; J gene: TRBJ1-1; clone size: few; CDR3 protein: CASIRDRSPREAFF; CDR3 DNA: TGTGCCAGCATCCGGGACAGGTCACCCAGAGAAGCTTTCTTT